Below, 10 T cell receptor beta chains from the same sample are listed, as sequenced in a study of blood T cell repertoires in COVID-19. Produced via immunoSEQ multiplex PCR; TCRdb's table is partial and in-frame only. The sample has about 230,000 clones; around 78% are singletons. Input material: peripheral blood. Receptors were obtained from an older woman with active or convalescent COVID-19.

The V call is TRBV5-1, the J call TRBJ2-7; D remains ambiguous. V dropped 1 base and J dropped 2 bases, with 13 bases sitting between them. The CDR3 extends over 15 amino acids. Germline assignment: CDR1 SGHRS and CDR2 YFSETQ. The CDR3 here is CASSLLGRLPYEQYF. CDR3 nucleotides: TGCGCCAGCAGCTTGCTAGGTAGGTTACCCTACGAGCAGTACTTC. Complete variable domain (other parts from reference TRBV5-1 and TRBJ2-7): KAGVTQTPRYLIKTRGQQVTLSCSPISGHRSVSWYQQTPGQGLQFLFEYFSETQRNKGNFPGRFSGRQFSNSRSEMNVSTLELGDSALYLCASSLLGRLPYEQYFGPGTRLTVT.

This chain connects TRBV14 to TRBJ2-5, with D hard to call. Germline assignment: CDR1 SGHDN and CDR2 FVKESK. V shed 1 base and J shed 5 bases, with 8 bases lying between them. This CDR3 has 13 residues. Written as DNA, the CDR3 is TGTGCCAGCAGCCAAGCGTTGTTGGAGACCCAGTACTTC. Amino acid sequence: CASSQALLETQYF.

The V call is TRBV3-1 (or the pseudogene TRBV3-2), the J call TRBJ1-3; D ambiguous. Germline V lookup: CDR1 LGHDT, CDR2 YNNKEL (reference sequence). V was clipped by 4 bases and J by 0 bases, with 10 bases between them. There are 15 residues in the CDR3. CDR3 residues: CASSPRSGSGNTIYF. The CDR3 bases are TGTGCCAGCAGCCCAAGGTCGGGCTCTGGAAACACCATATATTTT.

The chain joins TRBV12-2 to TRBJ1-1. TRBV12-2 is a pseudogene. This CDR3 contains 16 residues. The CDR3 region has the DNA TGTGCAAGTCGCCCCTCCAAAATGCGCGGGAACACTGAAGCTTTCTTT. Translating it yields CASRPSKMRGNTEAFF.

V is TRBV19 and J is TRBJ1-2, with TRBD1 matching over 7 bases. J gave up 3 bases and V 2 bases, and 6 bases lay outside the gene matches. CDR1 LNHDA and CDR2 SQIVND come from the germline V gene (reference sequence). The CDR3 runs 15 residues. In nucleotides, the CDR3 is TGTGCCAGTAGTATACAGGGGACAGATGACTATGGCTACACCTTC. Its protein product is CASSIQGTDDYGYTF.

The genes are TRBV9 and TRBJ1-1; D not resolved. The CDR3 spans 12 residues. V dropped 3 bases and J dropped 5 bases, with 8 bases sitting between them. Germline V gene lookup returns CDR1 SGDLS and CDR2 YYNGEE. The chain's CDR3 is CASSDSRTEAFF. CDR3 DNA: TGTGCCAGCAGCGACAGTAGGACTGAAGCTTTCTTT.

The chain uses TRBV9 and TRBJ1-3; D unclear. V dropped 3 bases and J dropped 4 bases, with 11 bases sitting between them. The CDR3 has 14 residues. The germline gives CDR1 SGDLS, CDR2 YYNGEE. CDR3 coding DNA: TGTGCCAGCAGCGCAACACCAAAAGGAAACACCATATATTTT. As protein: CASSATPKGNTIYF.

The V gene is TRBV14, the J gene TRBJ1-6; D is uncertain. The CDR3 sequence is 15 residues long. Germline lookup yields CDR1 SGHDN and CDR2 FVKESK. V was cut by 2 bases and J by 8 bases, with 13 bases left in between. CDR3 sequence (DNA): TGTGCCAGCAGCCAACTTCACATCAAAGATTCACCCCTCCACTTT. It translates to CASSQLHIKDSPLHF.

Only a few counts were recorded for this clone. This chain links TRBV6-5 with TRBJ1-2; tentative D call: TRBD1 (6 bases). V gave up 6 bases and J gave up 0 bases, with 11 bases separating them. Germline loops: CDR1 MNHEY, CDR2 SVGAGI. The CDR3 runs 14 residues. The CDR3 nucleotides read TGTGCCAGCAGCCCCGGGACACCTAACTATGGCTACACCTTC. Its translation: CASSPGTPNYGYTF.

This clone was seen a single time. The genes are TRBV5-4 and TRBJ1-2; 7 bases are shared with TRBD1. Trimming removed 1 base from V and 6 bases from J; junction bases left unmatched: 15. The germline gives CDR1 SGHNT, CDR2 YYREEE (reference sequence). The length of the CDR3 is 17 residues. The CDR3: CASSLLDRTPISDGYTF. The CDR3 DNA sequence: TGTGCCAGCAGCTTGTTGGACAGGACGCCGATATCGGATGGCTACACCTTC. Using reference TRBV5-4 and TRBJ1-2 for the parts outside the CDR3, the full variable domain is ETGVTQSPTHLIKTRGQQVTLRCSSQSGHNTVSWYQQALGQGPQFIFQYYREEENGRGNFPPRFSGLQFPNYSSELNVNALELDDSALYLCASSLLDRTPISDGYTFGSGTRLTVV.